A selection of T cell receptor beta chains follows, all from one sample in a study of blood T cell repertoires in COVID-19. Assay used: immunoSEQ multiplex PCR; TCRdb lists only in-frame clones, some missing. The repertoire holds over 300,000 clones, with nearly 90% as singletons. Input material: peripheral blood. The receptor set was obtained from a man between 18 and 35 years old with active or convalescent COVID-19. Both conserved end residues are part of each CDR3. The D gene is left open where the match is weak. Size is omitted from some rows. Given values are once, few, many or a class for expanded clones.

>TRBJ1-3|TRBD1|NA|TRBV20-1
CSASPGTGGRGNTIYF
TGCAGTGCTAGTCCCGGGACAGGGGGGAGGGGAAACACCATATATTTT
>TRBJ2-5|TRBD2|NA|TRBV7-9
CASTTSGQETQYF
TGTGCCAGCACCACTAGCGGACAAGAGACCCAGTACTTC
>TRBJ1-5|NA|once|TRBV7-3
CASSQVGGQPQHF
TGTGCCAGCAGCCAGGTCGGGGGACAGCCCCAGCATTTT
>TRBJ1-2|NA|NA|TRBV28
CASSPDSLYGYTF
TGTGCCAGCAGCCCGGACAGCCTTTATGGCTACACCTTC
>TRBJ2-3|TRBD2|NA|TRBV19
CASSPLRANGGGTTDTQYF
TGTGCCAGTAGCCCGCTCCGGGCCAACGGCGGGGGGACCACAGATACGCAGTATTTT
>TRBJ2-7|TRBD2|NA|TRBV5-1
CASSLTSGPSYEQYF
TGCGCCAGCAGCTTGACTAGCGGGCCCTCCTACGAGCAGTACTTC
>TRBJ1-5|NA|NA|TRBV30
CAWSVPGNGGQPQHF
TGTGCCTGGAGTGTCCCCGGGAATGGGGGCCAGCCCCAGCATTTT
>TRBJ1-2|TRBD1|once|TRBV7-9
CASSFAGGEGGYTF
TGTGCCAGCAGCTTCGCAGGGGGAGAGGGTGGCTACACCTTC
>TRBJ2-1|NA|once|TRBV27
CASSPTTGIPFF
TGTGCCAGCAGCCCTACCACAGGGATCCCGTTCTTC
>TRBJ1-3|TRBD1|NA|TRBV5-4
CASSLQGAAGNTIYF
TGTGCCAGCAGCTTACAGGGGGCAGCTGGAAACACCATATATTTT
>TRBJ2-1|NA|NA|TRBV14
CASSQVLLAIDNEQFF
TGTGCCAGCAGCCAAGTACTCCTAGCGATCGACAATGAGCAGTTCTTC
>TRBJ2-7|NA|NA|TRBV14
CASSQSGGYLYEQYF
TGTGCCAGCAGCCAATCGGGGGGCTACCTGTACGAGCAGTACTTC
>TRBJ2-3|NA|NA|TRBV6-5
CASRPQSTDTQYF
TGTGCCAGCAGGCCACAATCCACAGATACGCAGTATTTT
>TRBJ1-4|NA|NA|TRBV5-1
CASSLGYRGGLFF
TGCGCCAGCAGCTTGGGCTATCGCGGGGGACTGTTTTTT
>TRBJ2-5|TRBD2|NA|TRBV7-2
CASSLVLAGGSRETQYF
TGTGCCAGCAGCTTAGTCCTCGCGGGGGGGTCCCGAGAGACCCAGTACTTC
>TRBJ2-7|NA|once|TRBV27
CASSQRRDTYEQYF
TGTGCCAGCAGCCAAAGGCGGGATACGTACGAGCAGTACTTC
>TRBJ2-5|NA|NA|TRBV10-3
CAISQGYQETQYF
TGTGCCATCAGCCAGGGGTACCAAGAGACCCAGTACTTC
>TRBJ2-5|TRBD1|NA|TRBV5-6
CASRSTGGSLGETQYF
TGTGCCAGCAGGTCAACAGGGGGCTCATTGGGTGAGACCCAGTACTTC
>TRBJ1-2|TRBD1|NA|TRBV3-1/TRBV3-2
CASSSDRVDGYTF
TGTGCCAGCAGCTCGGACAGGGTGGATGGCTACACCTTC
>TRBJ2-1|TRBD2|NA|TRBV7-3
CASSLWASGDYNEQFF
TGTGCCAGCAGCCTTTGGGCTAGCGGAGACTACAATGAGCAGTTCTTC
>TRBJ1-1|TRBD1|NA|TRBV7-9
CASSLAGQAGTEAFF
TGTGCCAGCAGCTTGGCGGGACAGGCAGGCACTGAAGCTTTCTTT
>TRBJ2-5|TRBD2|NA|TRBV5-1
CASRISGGAGETQYF
TGCGCCAGCAGGATTAGCGGGGGGGCCGGAGAGACCCAGTACTTC
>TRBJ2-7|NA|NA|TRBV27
CASSGNSYEQYF
TGTGCCAGCAGCGGGAACTCCTACGAGCAGTACTTC
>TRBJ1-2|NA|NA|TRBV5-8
CASSLDSVYGYTF
TGTGCCAGCAGCTTGGACAGTGTCTATGGCTACACCTTC
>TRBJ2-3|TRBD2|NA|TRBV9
CASSVGTSGSTDTQYF
TGTGCCAGCAGCGTAGGGACTAGCGGTAGCACAGATACGCAGTATTTT
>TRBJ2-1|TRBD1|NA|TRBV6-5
CASSYSQGVDNEQFF
TGTGCCAGCAGTTACTCGCAGGGGGTCGACAATGAGCAGTTCTTC
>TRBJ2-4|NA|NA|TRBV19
CASSMEALAKNIQYF
TGTGCCAGTAGTATGGAGGCACTAGCCAAAAACATTCAGTACTTC
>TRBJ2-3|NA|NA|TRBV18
CASSPDSNTDTQYF
TGTGCCAGCTCACCCGACAGTAACACAGATACGCAGTATTTT
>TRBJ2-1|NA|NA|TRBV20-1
CRVLRGSEQFF
TGCAGAGTCCTTAGGGGGAGTGAGCAGTTCTTC
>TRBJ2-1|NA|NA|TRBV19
CASSNTGRVEYNEQFF
TGTGCCAGTAGTAATACAGGGCGCGTCGAGTACAATGAGCAGTTCTTC
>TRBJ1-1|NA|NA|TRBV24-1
CATSDYEPSGAFF
TGTGCCACCAGTGATTACGAACCGTCAGGGGCTTTCTTT
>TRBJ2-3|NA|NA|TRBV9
CASSVEWQGKDTQYF
TGTGCCAGCAGCGTAGAGTGGCAGGGGAAAGATACGCAGTATTTT
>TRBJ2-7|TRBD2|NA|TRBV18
CASSPESSGPYEQYF
TGTGCCAGCTCACCGGAGTCTAGCGGGCCCTACGAGCAGTACTTC
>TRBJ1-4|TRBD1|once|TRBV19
CASSSRGTDNEKLFF
TGTGCCAGTAGTTCACGGGGGACAGACAATGAAAAACTGTTTTTT
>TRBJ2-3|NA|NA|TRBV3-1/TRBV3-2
CASSQPEAGSLDTQYF
TGTGCCAGCAGCCAGCCAGAGGCGGGGTCTTTAGATACGCAGTATTTT
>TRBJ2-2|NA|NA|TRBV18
CASSPLRTGELFF
TGTGCCAGCTCACCACTCCGGACCGGGGAGCTGTTTTTT
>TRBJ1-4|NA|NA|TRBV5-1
CASSARGYNEKLFF
TGCGCCAGCAGCGCAAGGGGATATAATGAAAAACTGTTTTTT
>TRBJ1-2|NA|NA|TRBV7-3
CASSLTGRPDNYGYTF
TGTGCCAGCAGCTTAACGGGCAGGCCCGATAACTATGGCTACACCTTC
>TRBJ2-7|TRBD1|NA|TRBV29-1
CSVEDWDRAVSEQYF
TGCAGCGTTGAAGATTGGGACAGGGCCGTATCCGAGCAGTACTTC
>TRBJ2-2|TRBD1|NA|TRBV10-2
CASRGQVNTGELFF
TGCGCCAGCAGAGGACAGGTGAACACCGGGGAGCTGTTTTTT
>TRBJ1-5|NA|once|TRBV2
CASRKAGVGQPQHF
TGTGCCAGCAGGAAAGCAGGGGTCGGTCAGCCCCAGCATTTT
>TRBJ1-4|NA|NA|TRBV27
CASSSLGVGEKLFF
TGTGCCAGCAGTTCCCTCGGGGTCGGTGAAAAACTGTTTTTT
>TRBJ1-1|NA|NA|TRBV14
CASSQVRPTGRTEAFF
TGTGCCAGCAGCCAAGTTCGCCCGACAGGTCGCACTGAAGCTTTCTTT
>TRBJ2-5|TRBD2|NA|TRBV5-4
CASSFWTSGEETQYF
TGTGCCAGCAGCTTCTGGACTAGCGGGGAAGAGACCCAGTACTTC
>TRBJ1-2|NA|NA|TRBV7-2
CASSLSPRGDYGYTF
TGTGCCAGCAGCCTAAGCCCCCGGGGAGACTATGGCTACACCTTC
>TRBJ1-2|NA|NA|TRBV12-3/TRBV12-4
CASSSGWGYGYTF
TGTGCCAGCAGTTCAGGGTGGGGATATGGCTACACCTTC
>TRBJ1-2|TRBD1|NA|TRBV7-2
CASSLEGTGYPYGYTF
TGTGCCAGCAGCTTAGAAGGGACAGGGTACCCCTATGGCTACACCTTC
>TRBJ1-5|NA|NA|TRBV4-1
CASSQVLVLKPQHF
TGCGCCAGCAGCCAAGTCCTAGTCCTAAAGCCCCAGCATTTT
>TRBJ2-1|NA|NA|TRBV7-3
CASSLKHGLGPDEQFF
TGTGCCAGCAGCTTAAAGCACGGTCTTGGGCCAGATGAGCAGTTCTTC
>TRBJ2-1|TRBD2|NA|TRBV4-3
CASSQDQGSGTLSYNEQFF
TGCGCCAGCAGCCAAGATCAGGGTAGCGGGACGCTCTCCTACAATGAGCAGTTCTTC
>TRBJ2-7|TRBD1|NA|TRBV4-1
CASSHADRGRTEQYF
TGCGCCAGCAGCCACGCGGACAGGGGGCGAACTGAGCAGTACTTC
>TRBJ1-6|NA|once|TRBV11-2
CASSAAGGNSPLHF
TGTGCCAGCAGCGCCGCCGGGGGAAATTCACCCCTCCACTTT
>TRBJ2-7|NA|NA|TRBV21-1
CASSKARSMRESIREQYF
TGTGCCAGCAGCAAAGCTCGGTCTATGCGGGAGTCTATAAGGGAGCAGTACTTC